This T cell receptor beta chain was profiled in a study of cytomegalovirus exposure and HLA in healthy donors. A note on this clone: Antigen: not known.

Germline assignment: CDR1 SGHTA and CDR2 FQGNSA. CDR3 size: 16 residues. The V end was cut by 0 bases, the J end by 3 bases, with 9 bases between. Notes on the study in general: Rare TCR sequences predominated, though certain public TCRs were found in many donors. Researchers catalogued about 160 TCR beta chains as cytomegalovirus-associated.

Some clones are missing from TCRdb's copy, which holds only in-frame ones; the method was immunoSEQ multiplex PCR. The sample holds about 180,000 clones, about 89% seen once. This clonotype originated in a man between 18 and 29 years old in good health and CMV-seropositive. The chain is built from TRBV7-2 and TRBJ2-6; D is unclear. What was sequenced was PBMCs. The CDR3, as DNA: TGTGCCAGCAGCTTAGCTGGGCCAGGTGGGGCCAACGTCCTGACTTTC. It specifies CASSLAGPGGANVLTF.